A selection of T cell receptor beta chains follows, all from one sample in a study of T-cell memory formation after mild COVID-19. One entry per CDR3 protein, called by TCRdb with MiXCR from the 5' RACE reads. Of 150,000 to 200,000 distinct CDR3 sequences detected, 9.5% to 13% appear once; the ten largest clones hold less than 4%. The sample consisted of PBMCs or a T cell subset sorted from them (not recorded which). The receptors originated from a man aged 18 to 30 who had mild COVID-19 (a few samples of this study predate the infection). Cell type and time point are not known. CDR3s include the opening cysteine and the closing phenylalanine or tryptophan. A D gene is named only where the DNA matches it firmly. Size values are once, few and many counts, or a class for expanded clones, and some rows have none.

j_call | d_call | v_call | clone_size | cdr3_nt | cdr3_aa
TRBJ1-6 | NA | TRBV3-1 | few | TGTGCCAGCAGCCCTGGTTTCGAGGCACCCCTCCACTTT | CASSPGFEAPLHF
TRBJ1-1 | NA | TRBV5-1 | many | TGCGCCAGCAGCTCCGGAGATAACACTGAAGCTTTCTTT | CASSSGDNTEAFF
TRBJ1-2 | NA | TRBV12-3/TRBV12-4 | NA | TGTGCCAGCAGTCGCTCAGACAGGTTCGAGGGCTACACCTTC | CASSRSDRFEGYTF
TRBJ1-1 | NA | TRBV20-1 | many | TGCAGTGCAGACTCTCCGGGGGCCACTGAAGCTTTCTTT | CSADSPGATEAFF
TRBJ2-5 | NA | TRBV12-3/TRBV12-4 | few | TGTGCCAGCAGTCGGGGCTATCAAGAGACCCAGTACTTC | CASSRGYQETQYF
TRBJ2-7 | TRBD1 | TRBV12-3/TRBV12-4 | NA | TGTGCCAGCCTTGGGCAGGGGGCTCCTGTGTACGAGCAGTACTTC | CASLGQGAPVYEQYF
TRBJ1-4 | NA | TRBV7-6 | few | TGTGCCAGCAGCTTACGTCCAGGGAGCGAAAAACTGTTTTTT | CASSLRPGSEKLFF
TRBJ2-1 | NA | TRBV20-1 | few | TGCAGTGCCCCGGACTGGCGGTGGGATGAGCAGTTCTTC | CSAPDWRWDEQFF
TRBJ1-2 | NA | TRBV6-5 | NA | TGTGCCAGCAGTTCCACCGGGGACCGCGGCTACACCTTC | CASSSTGDRGYTF
TRBJ2-4 | NA | TRBV5-1 | few | TGCGCCAGCAGCTTGGATAGGATTAGGGGAAACATTCAGTACTTC | CASSLDRIRGNIQYF
TRBJ1-4 | NA | TRBV21-1 | many | TGTGCCAGCCGGACAGGCGAGAATGAAAAACTGTTTTTT | CASRTGENEKLFF
TRBJ1-4 | NA | TRBV12-3/TRBV12-4 | few | TGTGCCAGCAGTTTTCTCCAACCGGATGAAAAACTGTTTTTT | CASSFLQPDEKLFF
TRBJ1-1 | NA | TRBV18 | NA | TGTGCCAGCTCACCACTGGGACGAAAAGCTTTCTTT | CASSPLGRKAFF
TRBJ1-5 | TRBD1 | TRBV5-1 | NA | TGCGCCAGCAGCTTGGGGGACAGGGGTCAGCCCCAGCATTTT | CASSLGDRGQPQHF
TRBJ2-3 | NA | TRBV7-2 | NA | TGTGCCAGCAGCTTAGGGCCAGGGGTGACAGATACGCAGTATTTT | CASSLGPGVTDTQYF
TRBJ2-3 | NA | TRBV7-2 | many | TGTGCCAGCAGCTTATCTAGGGGCACAGATACGCAGTATTTT | CASSLSRGTDTQYF
TRBJ2-5 | NA | TRBV7-8 | few | TGTGCCAGCAGCGCGCTCGGGGAACAAGAGACCCAGTACTTC | CASSALGEQETQYF
TRBJ1-2 | TRBD1 | TRBV12-3/TRBV12-4 | few | TGTGCCAGCAGTTTAGGGGCTGGCGGGACAGGGGCGGCTTGGGGCTACACCTTC | CASSLGAGGTGAAWGYTF
TRBJ1-2 | NA | TRBV6-5 | NA | TGTGCCAGCACCCCGGGGGGCAATAACTATGGCTACACCTTC | CASTPGGNNYGYTF
TRBJ2-3 | NA | TRBV5-1 | NA | TGCGCCAGCAGCTTGGCTGGGCAGGGAATCACAGATACGCAGTATTTT | CASSLAGQGITDTQYF
TRBJ2-5 | NA | TRBV24-1 | NA | TGTGCCACCAGTGAATTACCGGATGAGACCCAGTACTTC | CATSELPDETQYF
TRBJ1-1 | NA | TRBV6-6 | NA | TGTGCCAGCATTCTTGACAGCCCGGGCACTGAAGCTTTCTTT | CASILDSPGTEAFF
TRBJ1-5 | TRBD1 | TRBV7-9 | NA | TGTGCCAGCAGCTCAGACAGGGGACAGCCCCAGCATTTT | CASSSDRGQPQHF
TRBJ1-2 | NA | TRBV7-9 | NA | TGTGCCAGCAGCTTGGACTTCTATGGCTACACCTTC | CASSLDFYGYTF
TRBJ1-3 | NA | TRBV2 | NA | TGTGCCAGCAGTTGGACGAGGGGAAACACCATATATTTT | CASSWTRGNTIYF
TRBJ1-5 | NA | TRBV7-2 | few | TGTGCCAGCAGCTTATCGCATGGGAGCAATCAGCCCCAGCATTTT | CASSLSHGSNQPQHF
TRBJ1-5 | NA | TRBV6-5 | NA | TGTGCCAGCAGTTACCCAACGCCCGGGACAAATAGTCAGCCCCAGCATTTT | CASSYPTPGTNSQPQHF
TRBJ2-6 | NA | TRBV9 | few | TGTGCCAGCAGCGTACTGACGGCGGGGGCCAACGTCCTGACTTTC | CASSVLTAGANVLTF
TRBJ1-6 | NA | TRBV28 | few | TGTGCCAGCAGTTTACGGGGGTTAACCTATAATTCACCCCTCCACTTT | CASSLRGLTYNSPLHF
TRBJ2-3 | NA | TRBV5-1 | NA | TGCGCCAGCAGCCCGGGACAGCGGGGGACAGATACGCAGTATTTT | CASSPGQRGTDTQYF
TRBJ2-7 | NA | TRBV5-1 | NA | TGCGCCAGCAGCTTGGAACCCAGGTCCTACGAGCAGTACTTC | CASSLEPRSYEQYF
TRBJ2-1 | TRBD1 | TRBV3-1 | NA | TGTGCCAGCAGCCATGGACAGGGGGCCAGAGGTGAGCAGTTCTTC | CASSHGQGARGEQFF
TRBJ1-5 | NA | TRBV10-3 | few | TGTGCCATCAGTGATCGCTTCCGGGGAAATCAGCCCCAGCATTTT | CAISDRFRGNQPQHF
TRBJ2-1 | NA | TRBV7-9 | many | TGTGCCAGCAGCTTAGCCCTAACCTACAATGAGCAGTTCTTC | CASSLALTYNEQFF
TRBJ2-5 | NA | TRBV24-1 | many | TGTGCCACCAGTGCGTCCCGGTGGGGGAGCCAAGAGACCCAGTACTTC | CATSASRWGSQETQYF
TRBJ2-1 | NA | TRBV12-3/TRBV12-4 | many | TGTGCCAGCACCCTACAGGGATTCAACAATGAGCAGTTCTTC | CASTLQGFNNEQFF
TRBJ1-4 | NA | TRBV18 | few | TGTGCCAGCTCACCCCAAGGAGTAGGCGAAAAACTGTTTTTT | CASSPQGVGEKLFF
TRBJ2-1 | NA | TRBV6-5 | NA | TGTGCCAGCAGTAACCGACATGAGCAGTTCTTC | CASSNRHEQFF
TRBJ1-5 | NA | TRBV6-2/TRBV6-3 | NA | TGTGCCAGCAGAGTGACAGGTCGCAATCAGCCCCAGCATTTT | CASRVTGRNQPQHF
TRBJ2-5 | TRBD2 | TRBV9 | few | TGTGCCAGCGGGAGGGCTGGGGGTGGCGAAGAGACCCAGTACTTC | CASGRAGGGEETQYF
TRBJ2-3 | NA | TRBV11-2 | NA | TGTGCCAGCAGCCCCCCATACAGCTACAGCACAGATACGCAGTATTTT | CASSPPYSYSTDTQYF
TRBJ1-1 | NA | TRBV18 | NA | TGTGCCAGCTCGCTAACACTTAGCAACACTGAAGCTTTCTTT | CASSLTLSNTEAFF
TRBJ1-1 | NA | TRBV7-9 | NA | TGTGCCAGCATCGAGGTGGGGGGCTACACTGAAGCTTTCTTT | CASIEVGGYTEAFF
TRBJ2-5 | TRBD2 | TRBV11-2 | many | TGTGCCAGCAGCTGGTCCTGGAGCGGCGGGGGCCAAGAGACCCAGTACTTC | CASSWSWSGGGQETQYF
TRBJ1-3 | NA | TRBV6-5 | NA | TGTGCCAGCAGTTACTCGACATCCGCGGCAACCTCTGGAAACACCATATATTTT | CASSYSTSAATSGNTIYF